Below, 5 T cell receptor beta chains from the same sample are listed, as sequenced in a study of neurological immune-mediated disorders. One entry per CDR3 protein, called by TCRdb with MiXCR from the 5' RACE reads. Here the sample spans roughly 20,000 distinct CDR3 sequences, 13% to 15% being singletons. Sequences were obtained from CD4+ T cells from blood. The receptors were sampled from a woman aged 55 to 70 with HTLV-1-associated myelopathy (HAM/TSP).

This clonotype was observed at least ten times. CDR3 loop: CAISSTGKSYEQYF. The CDR3 DNA sequence: TGTGCCATCAGCTCGACAGGGAAATCCTACGAGCAGTACTTC. The chain uses TRBV10-3 and TRBJ2-7; TRBD1 aligns across 7 bases. The germline V gene encodes CDR1 ENHRY and CDR2 SYGVKD. There are 14 residues in the CDR3. V lost 6 bases, J lost 1 base, and 6 bases stayed unmatched.

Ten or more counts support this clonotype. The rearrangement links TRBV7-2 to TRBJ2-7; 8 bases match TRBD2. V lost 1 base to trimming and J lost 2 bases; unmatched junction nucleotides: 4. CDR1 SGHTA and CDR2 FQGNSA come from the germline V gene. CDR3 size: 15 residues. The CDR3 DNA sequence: TGTGCCAGCAGCTTAGAAGCGGGAGCCCCCTACGAGCAGTACTTC. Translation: CASSLEAGAPYEQYF.

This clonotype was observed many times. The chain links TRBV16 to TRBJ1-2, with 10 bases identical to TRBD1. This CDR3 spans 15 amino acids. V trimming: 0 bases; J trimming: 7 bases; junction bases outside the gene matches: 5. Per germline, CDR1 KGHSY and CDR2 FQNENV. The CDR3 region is CASSQSKTGGSGYTF. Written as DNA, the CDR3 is TGTGCCAGCAGCCAATCGAAGACAGGGGGCTCTGGCTACACCTTC.

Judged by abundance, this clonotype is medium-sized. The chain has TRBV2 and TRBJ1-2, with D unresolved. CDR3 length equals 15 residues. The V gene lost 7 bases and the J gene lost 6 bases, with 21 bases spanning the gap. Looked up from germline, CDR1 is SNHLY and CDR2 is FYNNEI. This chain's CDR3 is CASTSEAVPLHGYTF. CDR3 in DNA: TGTGCCAGCACCTCAGAGGCAGTCCCCTTGCATGGCTACACCTTC.

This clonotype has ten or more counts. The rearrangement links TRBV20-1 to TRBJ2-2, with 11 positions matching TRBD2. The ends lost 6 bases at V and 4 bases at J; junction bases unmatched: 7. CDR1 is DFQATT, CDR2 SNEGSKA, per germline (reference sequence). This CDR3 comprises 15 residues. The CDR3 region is CSAHPGLAGTGELFF. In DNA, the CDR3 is TGCAGTGCCCACCCTGGACTAGCGGGCACCGGGGAGCTGTTTTTT.